This T cell receptor beta chain was captured in a study of cytomegalovirus exposure and HLA in healthy donors (dated by TCRdb to 2015 to 2018). As for the study more broadly: In an earlier analysis of about 560 of the donors, 276 Gb of sequence data and approximately 100 million unique TCR beta sequences from roughly 180 million T cells were reported. Roughly five DR-DQ haplotypes were treated as single units for association and clustering because of strong linkage in the cohort. In a later genetic analysis, genome-wide SNP genotypes for 398 of the 666 donors were used, and that subset was treated as a discovery cohort. Of the roughly 410 genotyped donors, roughly 76% were placed in the genetic ancestry cluster associated with self-reported Caucasian donors. Using immunosequencing, the study profiled T cell repertoires from around 680 subjects and related those repertoires to cytomegalovirus serostatus. Rather than drawing on any new phenotypic data, the later analysis identified candidate immune exposures from TCR beta sequences and the way those sequences occurred across donors. In a later analysis, previously published TCR beta repertoires from roughly 710 donors were re-analyzed and high-resolution HLA genotyping was added so that TCR occurrence patterns could be studied. In an earlier analysis of a few hundred of the donors, high-throughput TCR beta sequencing was used to judge whether each TCR beta V gene segment behaved as functional or pseudogenic. HLA typing included class I and class II loci at four-digit resolution. Besides the first cohort of roughly 660 subjects, a separate validation cohort made up of 120 different subjects was used. To predict cytomegalovirus infection status, the study combined high-throughput TCR immunosequencing, statistical association of individual TCRs with disease status, and machine learning. The number of typed donors differed by locus: about 629-640 for A, B, C, DRB1 and DQB1; approximately 540 for DQA1; some 610 for DPA1; and approximately 450 for DPB1. Alongside the repertoire data, information on donor age, sex, ethnicity and CMV serostatus was compiled. Every repertoire in the discovery cohort had been generated on one and the same sequencing platform. The study aimed to test whether signatures of past pathogen exposure could be identified by cataloging public T cell receptors. Roughly 300 gigabases of sequencing data and roughly 80 million unique TCR sequences made up an early release that covered 500 to 700 HLA-typed donors. Among a few hundred genotyped donors of the cohort, an average of about 240,000 unique TCR beta nucleotide sequences were sequenced per donor, around 20% of them non-productive. What the study reported, not specific to this receptor: In a later analysis, 16,951 TCR beta sequences were associated with specific HLA alleles at a false discovery rate of 0.05. Linkage disequilibrium might explain the correlated functional status among segregating V segments, but an unknown experimental factor could not be ruled out. Broadly in line with IMGT annotations, most TCR beta V segments showed up in productive rearrangements about 90% or about 30% of the time in an earlier analysis of a few hundred of the donors. A cluster of highly shared sequence variants was judged likely to represent a technical artifact of the sequencing pipeline. A further reported finding was that TCR beta sequences accurately predicted the HLA-A and HLA-B alleles for most subjects in the first cohort. While some public TCRs were present in many individuals, most TCR sequences turned up only very rarely across donors. In a later analysis, the rate of TCR association differed among HLA loci, with DRB1 alleles having the most associated TCRs and HLA-C alleles having the fewest. According to the authors, the approach could potentially be generalized to other disease states and immunological phenotypes. A few of the identified cytomegalovirus-associated TCR beta chains were confirmed in vitro to be specific for cytomegalovirus antigens. Cytomegalovirus status was reported to be diagnosed by the classifier with high specificity and sensitivity in both the original and validation cohorts. A total of about 150 TCR beta chains were listed by the study as associated with cytomegalovirus. Assigning TCR associations to individual alleles was difficult when HLA alleles, especially DR and DQ, strongly co-occurred. According to a later analysis, most CMV-associated TCR beta chains appeared to be HLA-restricted, and the HLA associations seemed to be driven largely by CMV exposure. Compared with equally common non-associated chains, HLA-associated TCR beta chains in a later analysis were more clonally expanded and had lower generation probabilities. A later analysis reported that several top co-occurrence clusters appeared linked to parvovirus B19, influenza, CMV and Epstein-Barr virus. V-gene and J-gene trimming of TCR beta chains was associated with a missense DCLRE1C variant in a later genetic analysis, and the association was replicated in an independent cohort. Because some donors lacked HLA typing at each locus, the association tests relied only on the typed subset. Sequencing depth was assumed to be roughly uniform across donors in the presence/absence analyses, though that assumption may not hold. The earlier analysis of 587 of the donors excluded 15 to 20 rarely observed V segments, including chromosome 9 orphons, because counts were too low. Some IMGT-functional V segments, including TRBV6-2 and TRBV6-3, could not be told apart with the 87-base-pair reads, so those segments were excluded. Only TCR beta chains were sequenced in this cohort, and the absence of alpha or paired-chain data limited detectable features. CMV serostatus was the only immune exposure information available for the cohort. In a later genetic analysis, fewer N-insertions in productive TCRs were reported among donors in an Asian-associated ancestry cluster than the roughly 710-donor mean.

In the case of this clone: Its antigen is currently not known. Base qualities were left out, and no much larger clone turns up one base away.

Library method: the immunoSEQ multiplex PCR assay. For the multiplex PCR, a mixture combining 60 forward primers for TCR Vbeta segments and 13 reverse primers for TCR Jbeta segments was used. The CDR3 region of rearranged TCR beta genes was amplified from genomic DNA with a multiplex PCR assay. The Illumina HiSeq System was used to sequence the amplified TCR beta libraries as 87-base-pair reads. Under the source paper's analysis protocol: A later analysis counted about 80 million unique TCR beta chains across the 670 or so repertoires, and some 12 million of these chains were shared by at least two donors. Raw reads were error-corrected and collapsed into unique sequences by a nearest-neighbor algorithm in which closely related sequences were merged to remove PCR and sequencing errors. Alignment of CDR3 sequences to IMGT reference sequences was used to assign V, D and J gene segments. For a sequence to be retained, a match of at least six nucleotides to both a V gene segment and a J gene segment was required. Rearrangements were classified as productive when the CDR3 lacked stop codons and remained in frame with V and J, and all other rearrangements were classified as non-productive. CDR3 was defined according to IMGT convention as the region running from the second conserved V-encoded cysteine to the conserved J-encoded phenylalanine. In an earlier analysis of just under 600 of the donors, sequences lacking an unambiguous match to a single V gene segment were excluded. An earlier analysis of around 600 of the donors classified V segments as functional when productive rearrangements were above 56.7% and as segregating when the standard deviation between donors was above 5%. A statistical classification framework was built to diagnose cytomegalovirus status from the catalog of TCR beta chain sequences. A later analysis assigned V and J genes by comparing TCR nucleotide sequences with IMGT/GENE-DB human TR gene sequences. In a later analysis, CDR3 sequences and most-parsimonious VDJ recombination scenarios were assigned using the TCRdist pipeline. In a later analysis, each TCR beta chain was defined by its CDR3 amino acid sequence together with its V-gene family, and reads lacking a unique V-gene family were excluded. As a way to deal with suspected cross-contamination and a sequencing artifact, a later analysis dropped under 600 nucleotide sequences that were highly shared and had low generation probability. In a later analysis, a clonal expansion index for each public chain was calculated from normalized within-repertoire ranks of inferred template counts. In a later analysis, generation probabilities were computed using a VDJ recombination model fitted to out-of-frame rearrangements, and the results were checked against IGoR. A later analysis scored TCR-TCR, TCR-HLA and TCR-CMV co-occurrence with hypergeometric tests, applying a repertoire-size bias correction to TCR pairs. In a later analysis, false discovery rates were estimated by permuting HLA or CMV assignments 20 times. In a later analysis, co-occurring TCRs were grouped using DBSCAN, with TCRdist sequence similarity added in when clustering inside HLA-allele-positive subsets. For co-occurrence clustering, repertoires with fewer than 30,000 or more than 120,000 public chains were excluded, along with five repertoires with anomalous nucleotide sharing. The immuneACCESS repertoire file appears here via TCRdb, limited to in-frame rearrangements. These files lack a portion of the clones; in checked studies, under half of the deficit traces to unresolved V genes, and the cause of the others is not known. That table gives V, J and clone size, and the DNA gave D and trimming. Counted in this sample were approximately 100,000 clones; roughly 67% of them appeared once. The ten largest clones represent roughly 2.5% of the sample.

The cohort was made up of 650 to 700 healthy bone marrow donors. Cohort members were all nominally healthy when sampled, although unrecorded immune exposures were likely present. Of the 650 to 750 cohort members, about 280 had positive CMV serostatus and just over 350 had negative CMV serostatus, and CMV serostatus was not recorded for the donor. A peripheral blood sample was provided by each donor, and peripheral blood mononuclear cells were used for TCR beta sequencing. Genomic DNA was extracted from the blood cell samples with the Qiagen DNeasy Blood Extraction Kit. CDR1 and CDR2 (LNHNV, YYDKDF) derive from the germline V gene (reference sequence). The CDR3, from cysteine to phenylalanine, totals 13 residues. Of all the DNA, just the CDR3 is kept, 39 bases in frame from base 1. V is reduced by 5 bases and J by 4 bases, leaving a spacing of 11 bases between them.

Sequencing was carried out using PBMCs. The chain links TRBV15 with TRBJ1-1, and possibly TRBD1, on 5 matching bases. The source is a human donor in good health. The CDR3 sequence is CATSPGHLTEAFF. The nucleotide sequence reads as follows: TGTGCCACCAGCCCCGGACATCTCACTGAAGCTTTCTTT.